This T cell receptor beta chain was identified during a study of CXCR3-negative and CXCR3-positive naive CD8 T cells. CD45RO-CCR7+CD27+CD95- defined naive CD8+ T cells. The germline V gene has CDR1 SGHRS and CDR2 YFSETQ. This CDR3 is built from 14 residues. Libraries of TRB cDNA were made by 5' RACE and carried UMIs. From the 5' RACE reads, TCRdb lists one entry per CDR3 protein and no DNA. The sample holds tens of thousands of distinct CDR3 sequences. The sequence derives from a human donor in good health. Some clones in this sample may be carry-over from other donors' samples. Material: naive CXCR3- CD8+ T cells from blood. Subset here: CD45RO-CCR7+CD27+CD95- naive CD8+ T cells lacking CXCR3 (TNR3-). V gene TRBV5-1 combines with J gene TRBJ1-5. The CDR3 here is CASSLIPGNQPQHF. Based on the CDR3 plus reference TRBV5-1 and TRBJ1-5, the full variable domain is KAGVTQTPRYLIKTRGQQVTLSCSPISGHRSVSWYQQTPGQGLQFLFEYFSETQRNKGNFPGRFSGRQFSNSRSEMNVSTLELGDSALYLCASSLIPGNQPQHFGDGTRLSIL.